This T cell receptor (beta chain) emerged from a study of cytomegalovirus exposure and HLA in healthy donors. 13 Jbeta primers and 60 Vbeta primers were used for the PCR. Here immunoSEQ multiplex PCR was the method, and the copy in TCRdb shows in-frame clones only, minus some. Of approximately 190,000 clones in the sample, approximately 78% are singletons; the top ten hold about 0.84%. The CDR3 is 15 residues long. The V end was cut by 7 bases, the J end by 5 bases, with 18 bases between. CDR1 MNHEY and CDR2 SVGAGI come from the germline V gene. Sequencing used PBMCs. This sequence joins TRBV6-5 and TRBJ1-5, with D perhaps matching TRBD1 (6 bases). This TCR was recovered from a woman aged 18-35 years in good health and CMV-seronegative. The CDR3 here is CASTNGGAQDQPQHF. In DNA form, the CDR3 reads TGTGCCAGCACCAACGGGGGGGCGCAGGATCAGCCCCAGCATTTT.